The text below deals with one T cell receptor beta chain. This sample was taken from a study of blood T cell repertoires in COVID-19. Clones were sequenced by immunoSEQ multiplex PCR, and TCRdb holds only the in-frame ones, with some missing. The profile covers 200,000 to 250,000 clones, with roughly 87% appearing a single time and 9% to 12% taken by the ten largest. This CDR3 contains 15 residues. Germline lookup yields CDR1 MGHDK and CDR2 SYGVNS. V trimming: 2 bases; J trimming: 2 bases; junction bases outside the gene matches: 5. Enrollees, 18 to 89 years old, lived in approximately 25 US areas. The TCR originated in a man between 18 and 29 years old with acute COVID-19. The specimen was PBMCs or T cells enriched from blood (not recorded which). The chain joins TRBV25-1 to TRBJ2-7, with 8 bases that match TRBD2. Here the CDR3 reads CASSEGMGLAYEQYF. CDR3 bases: TGTGCCAGCAGTGAAGGGATGGGACTAGCCTACGAGCAGTACTTC.